This T cell receptor (beta chain) was sequenced during a study of early T cells in non-severe SARS-CoV-2 infection. Study overall: From unsorted whole blood, bulk RNA was sequenced, and the chains remained unpaired. Whole-study findings and limits: Using VDJdb, the matching emphasized anti-spike CD8 responses while missing private and CD4 specificities.

This clonotype has only a few counts. Its cognate antigen is unknown. Individual cDNA molecules were tagged with unique molecular identifiers, the study reported. TCRdb processed the 5' RACE reads anew with MiXCR; each CDR3 protein has one entry. The table lists approximately 52,000 distinct CDR3 sequences, about 16% of them singletons. The input for sequencing was whole blood, taken at baseline. This TCR derives from an adult who was a healthcare worker with PCR-confirmed SARS-CoV-2 infection or an uninfected control (not recorded which).

CDR3 in amino acids: CASSGGSRGPNLGANVLTF. The CDR3, as DNA: TGTGCCAGCAGTGGGGGCTCCCGGGGCCCTAACCTTGGGGCCAACGTCCTGACTTTC. The chain combines TRBV6-1 with TRBJ2-6; possibly TRBD1 or TRBD2 for D (5 bases each). This CDR3 is built from 19 residues. Germline-derived CDR1 and CDR2 are MNHNS and SASEGT. The V gene lost 4 bases and the J gene lost 3 bases, with 22 bases spanning the gap.